This is a list of T cell receptor beta chains from one sample in a study of blood T cell repertoires in COVID-19. Assay: immunoSEQ multiplex PCR; the TCRdb copy retains only in-frame clones and omits some. The sample lists roughly 280,000 clones; roughly nine tenths were seen once. Sequencing input: PBMCs or T cells enriched from blood (not recorded which). The origin of the receptors is a woman between 18 and 29 years old who had recovered from COVID-19. CDR3s include the opening cysteine and the closing phenylalanine or tryptophan. The order of the fields is CDR3 length, J gene, clone size, V gene, D gene, CDR3 DNA, CDR3 protein. D genes are given only for firm matches. Size is stated for part of the rows, as once, few or many counts, or as a class when the clone is expanded.

13	TRBJ2-5	.	TRBV29-1	.	TGCAGCGTTGCCGCTCTAGCCCAAGAGACCCAGTACTTC	CSVAALAQETQYF
13	TRBJ1-3	.	TRBV29-1	.	TGCAGCGTTGGACAGGCTGCGGGAAACACCATATATTTT	CSVGQAAGNTIYF
12	TRBJ1-1	.	TRBV3-1/TRBV3-2	.	TGTGCCAGCAGCCAAGGGTTCGGGGAAGCTTTCTTT	CASSQGFGEAFF
16	TRBJ2-5	once	TRBV25-1	TRBD2	TGTGCCAGCAGTGAAGACCTTCTAGCGGGGGAAGAGACCCAGTACTTC	CASSEDLLAGEETQYF
16	TRBJ2-6	once	TRBV20-1	.	TGCAGTGCTAGTCCTGGAAGGGGATCTGGGGCCAACGTCCTGACTTTC	CSASPGRGSGANVLTF
13	TRBJ1-2	.	TRBV2	.	TGTGCCAGCAGTGAAGGCGGATCCTATGGCTACACCTTC	CASSEGGSYGYTF
12	TRBJ1-2	.	TRBV10-3	.	TGTGCCATCAGGGGTTCCTCCGGGGGCTACACCTTC	CAIRGSSGGYTF
12	TRBJ1-6	.	TRBV5-1	.	TGCGCCAGCAGCTTGGGAGGTTCACCCCTCCACTTT	CASSLGGSPLHF
14	TRBJ2-7	.	TRBV28	TRBD1	TGTGCCAGCAGTTTAGGACAGGCCAGCTACGAGCAGTACTTC	CASSLGQASYEQYF
13	TRBJ2-1	.	TRBV9	.	TGTGCCAGCAGCGTAGGAGGGAGGAATGAGCAGTTCTTC	CASSVGGRNEQFF
18	TRBJ2-3	.	TRBV24-1	TRBD1	TGTGCCACCAGTGATTTGAGGGACAGGGGGCCAGGCACAGATACGCAGTATTTT	CATSDLRDRGPGTDTQYF
13	TRBJ1-1	once	TRBV28	TRBD1	TGTGCCAGCAGGGCACAGGGGTCGGCTGAAGCTTTCTTT	CASRAQGSAEAFF
13	TRBJ1-2	.	TRBV19	.	TGTGCCAGTAGTATCCAGGGGTCGGCTGGCTACACCTTC	CASSIQGSAGYTF
13	TRBJ1-1	few	TRBV5-1	.	TGCGCCAGCAGCTTTCGGGGGGGCACTGAAGCTTTCTTT	CASSFRGGTEAFF
14	TRBJ1-5	.	TRBV5-1	.	TGCGCCAGCAGCTTGATGGGGGCTGGACAGCCCCAGCATTTT	CASSLMGAGQPQHF
15	TRBJ2-2	few	TRBV5-1	.	TGCGCCAGCACCGCACTAGCCACACGCGGCGGGGAGCTGTTTTTT	CASTALATRGGELFF
15	TRBJ2-7	once	TRBV2	TRBD1	TGTGCCAGCAGACAACCGGGACAGGGGGCTCTTGAGCAGTACTTC	CASRQPGQGALEQYF
15	TRBJ2-7	once	TRBV27	.	TGTGCCAGCAGTTTACTGTTCCTCCGCTCCTACGAGCAGTACTTC	CASSLLFLRSYEQYF
16	TRBJ2-5	.	TRBV5-8	TRBD1	TGTGCCAGCAGCTTGGATCGGACAGGCGTTTTCGAGACCCAGTACTTC	CASSLDRTGVFETQYF
13	TRBJ1-6	.	TRBV5-6	.	TGTGCCAGCAGCCTAGGTCTCACGACACCCCTCCACTTT	CASSLGLTTPLHF
14	TRBJ2-7	.	TRBV5-1	TRBD1	TGCGCCAGCAGCTTAGGACAGGGGGCTTACGAGCAGTACTTC	CASSLGQGAYEQYF
15	TRBJ2-1	.	TRBV10-2	TRBD1	TGCGCCAGCAGTGAAAAGGGGGCGTTTTACAATGAGCAGTTCTTC	CASSEKGAFYNEQFF
17	TRBJ2-3	.	TRBV5-8	.	TGTGCCAGCAGCTTGGTAGAGGCCATTTATCCCACAGATACGCAGTATTTT	CASSLVEAIYPTDTQYF
14	TRBJ2-3	once	TRBV29-1	.	TGCAGCGTTGAAGATTGGGGGGGCGCAGATACGCAGTATTTT	CSVEDWGGADTQYF
11	TRBJ1-2	.	TRBV20-1	.	TGCAGTGCTTTTCTGCAGGGGCGCTACACCTTC	CSAFLQGRYTF
15	TRBJ2-5	.	TRBV2	.	TGTGCCAGCAGTGGGTCTAGCACGTACCAAGAGACCCAGTACTTC	CASSGSSTYQETQYF
14	TRBJ1-1	few	TRBV4-2	TRBD1	TGTGCCAGCAGCCAGGACAGGAGGAACACTGAAGCTTTCTTT	CASSQDRRNTEAFF
16	TRBJ2-7	.	TRBV10-3	TRBD1	TGTGCCATCAGTGAAACGGACAGGTCACCTTCCTACGAGCAGTACTTC	CAISETDRSPSYEQYF
15	TRBJ2-2	.	TRBV29-1	.	TGCAGCGTCCAAAGGCGGGACAGCCCCGCCGGGGAGCTGTTTTTT	CSVQRRDSPAGELFF
17	TRBJ1-6	.	TRBV2	.	TGTGCCAGCAGTGAAGCAGGACCCCCAGGGCATAATTCACCCCTCCACTTT	CASSEAGPPGHNSPLHF
14	TRBJ1-5	.	TRBV30	.	TGTGCCTGGAGTGTAGGGCAGGGTCCGCAGCCCCAGCATTTT	CAWSVGQGPQPQHF
13	TRBJ1-6	.	TRBV2	.	TGTGCCAGCACGCGGGAGATGGGATCACCCCTCCACTTT	CASTREMGSPLHF
15	TRBJ2-5	.	TRBV7-7	TRBD2	TGTGCTAGCAGCCTACATCCGGGGGGGCCGGAGACCCAGTACTTC	CASSLHPGGPETQYF
14	TRBJ1-2	.	TRBV5-6	.	TGTGCCAGCAGCTTCGGACAGCCGAGGGATGGCTACACCTTC	CASSFGQPRDGYTF
14	TRBJ2-6	.	TRBV3-1/TRBV3-2	.	TGTGCCAGCAGCCAAGGAGGAGGGGCCAACGTCCTGACTTTC	CASSQGGGANVLTF
14	TRBJ1-2	.	TRBV19	.	TGTGCCAGTAGTATTCGTACAGGGAGGGATGGCTACACCTTC	CASSIRTGRDGYTF
17	TRBJ2-1	.	TRBV7-9	TRBD2	TGTGCCAGCAGCTTAGGGGGACTAGCGGGAGAGTACAATGAGCAGTTCTTC	CASSLGGLAGEYNEQFF
14	TRBJ2-7	once	TRBV7-9	.	TGTGCCAGCAGCTCGACGAGGAACCCCTACGAGCAGTACTTC	CASSSTRNPYEQYF
14	TRBJ2-5	.	TRBV4-1	.	TGCGCCAGCAGCCAAGGATCCCTAGCGGAGACCCAGTACTTC	CASSQGSLAETQYF
14	TRBJ2-3	.	TRBV18	.	TGTGCCAGCTCCCAACTCCCAAAGGGGGATACGCAGTATTTT	CASSQLPKGDTQYF
14	TRBJ2-3	.	TRBV5-1	.	TGCGCCAGCAGCGAGGGTCTCCTCACAGATACGCAGTATTTT	CASSEGLLTDTQYF
16	TRBJ2-3	.	TRBV7-9	.	TGTGCCAGCAGCTTAGGGGGACACTTTAGCACAGATACGCAGTATTTT	CASSLGGHFSTDTQYF